This T cell receptor (beta chain) was obtained from a study of shared clonotypes between healthy human individuals. The overall study: The people who gave samples were a couple of women and a few men aged 18 to 49. The plates for each donor numbered three CD4 naive, three CD4 memory, two CD8 naive and one CD8 memory.

The table lists this clone with a count of one. Some clones are missing from TCRdb's copy, which holds only in-frame ones; the method was immunoSEQ multiplex PCR. Among nearly 1,000,000 clones, over 60% were seen once, and the ten largest hold approximately 1.5%. V was clipped by 2 bases and J by 1 base, with 8 bases between them. There are 14 residues in the CDR3. Germline CDR1 SNHLY, CDR2 FYNNEI. V and J are TRBV2 and TRBJ2-5; D gene uncertain. The material sequenced was memory CD4+ T cells sorted from blood. Subset of the sample: CD45RA-negative fraction. This clonotype was sampled from a man aged 18-30 years in good health. CDR3 bases: TGTGCCAGCAGTGAATTCTCCATCCAAGAGACCCAGTACTTC. Amino acids: CASSEFSIQETQYF.